Listed below are T cell receptor beta chains from one sample, sequenced in a study of T-cell reconstitution after alpha-beta-depleted transplantation in children. TCRdb processed the PCR reads anew with MiXCR; each CDR3 protein has one entry. The sample consists of approximately 230,000 distinct CDR3 sequences, under 30% of them appearing once. The material sequenced was PBMCs, mostly from graft donor cells, taken 360 days after TCRalphabeta/CD19-depleted stem cell transplant. These receptors originate from a female patient between 2 and 15 years old who had a stem cell transplant for congenital amegakaryocytic thrombocytopenia, so the T cells may come from the graft donor. The CDR3 runs from the conserved cysteine through the conserved F or W.

J: TRBJ2-7; V: TRBV20-1; CDR3: CSARDDTGLGQYF
J: TRBJ2-3; V: TRBV20-1; CDR3: CSARAPLWEVVDTQYF
J: TRBJ2-7; V: TRBV7-2; CDR3: CASSLEWADYEQYF
J: TRBJ2-7; V: TRBV6-6; CDR3: CASSHRDRYEQYF
J: TRBJ2-7; V: TRBV3-1; CDR3: CASSPQGYGEQYF
J: TRBJ2-1; V: TRBV24-1; CDR3: CATSDLGQGGANEQFF
J: TRBJ2-5; V: TRBV10-2; CDR3: CASRTGGKEETQYF
J: TRBJ1-1; V: TRBV11-3; CDR3: CASSRAENTEAFF
J: TRBJ1-2; V: TRBV28; CDR3: CASSLPGQTGYTF
J: TRBJ2-7; V: TRBV24-1; CDR3: CATSVGRGYEQYF
J: TRBJ2-5; V: TRBV5-4; CDR3: CASSARLAGFQETQYF
J: TRBJ1-2; V: TRBV2; CDR3: CASSGQGANYGYTF
J: TRBJ2-3; V: TRBV18; CDR3: CASCLTGGPRHTQYF
J: TRBJ2-1; V: TRBV5-1; CDR3: CASSLESGAHNEQFF
J: TRBJ1-2; V: TRBV20-1; CDR3: CSAKTGAYEYGYTF
J: TRBJ2-5; V: TRBV29-1; CDR3: CSLEGGETQYF
J: TRBJ2-5; V: TRBV6-5; CDR3: CASSSDRGHETQYF
J: TRBJ2-7; V: TRBV29-1; CDR3: CSVERGTGTHEQYF
J: TRBJ2-1; V: TRBV12-5; CDR3: CASGFGQGARNEQFF
J: TRBJ2-5; V: TRBV7-2; CDR3: CASSLGAWETQYF
J: TRBJ2-7; V: TRBV20-1; CDR3: CSARASYEQYF
J: TRBJ1-3; V: TRBV7-9; CDR3: CASSFGGSGNTIYF
J: TRBJ2-7; V: TRBV4-2; CDR3: CASSQAGARSYLSYEQYF
J: TRBJ2-1; V: TRBV7-8; CDR3: CASSLAGGPTYNEQFF